These 5 T cell receptor beta chains originate from one sample sequenced in a study of blood T cell repertoires in COVID-19. Profiled with immunoSEQ multiplex PCR; TCRdb holds only in-frame clones, not every one. The table has about 300,000 clones, roughly 90% seen once. Material for sequencing was peripheral blood. These receptors were taken from a woman younger than 45 with COVID-19, enrolled during active disease.

This clone has more than one count but fewer than ten. The chain has TRBV25-1 and TRBJ1-6, with D possibly TRBD1 on 5 matching bases. V was shortened by 6 bases and J by 6 bases, with 9 bases between the two germline ends. CDR3 length: 13 residues. Germline CDR1 reads MGHDK; CDR2 reads SYGVNS. CDR3 loop: CASRQGGNSPLHF. As DNA, the CDR3 is TGTGCCAGCAGGCAGGGAGGTAATTCACCCCTCCACTTT.

The J gene is TRBJ1-2, the V gene TRBV5-1, with 7 bases that match TRBD1. This CDR3 region has 15 residues. Per germline, CDR1 SGHRS and CDR2 YFSETQ. V trimming: 3 bases; J trimming: 2 bases; junction bases outside the gene matches: 7. CDR3 amino acids: CASSSRQGWNYGYTF. DNA of the CDR3: TGCGCCAGCAGCTCTCGACAGGGTTGGAACTATGGCTACACCTTC.

V and J are TRBV28 and TRBJ2-1, with D tentatively TRBD2 (7 bases). V was clipped by 9 bases and J by 0 bases, with 9 bases between them. Germline V gives CDR1 MDHEN, CDR2 SYDVKM. CDR3 length equals 13 residues. The CDR3 DNA follows: TGTGCCAGAGGGGGGGACTCCTACAATGAGCAGTTCTTC. Translated: CARGGDSYNEQFF. Full variable domain (remainder filled in from reference TRBV28 and TRBJ2-1): DVKVTQSSRYLVKRTGEKVFLECVQDMDHENMFWYRQDPGLGLRLIYFSYDVKMKEKGDIPEGYSVSREKKERFSLILESASTNQTSMYLCARGGDSYNEQFFGPGTRLTVL.

This clone showed up just a few times. The genes are TRBV7-2 and TRBJ1-2; no firm D call. Trimming took off 6 bases at V and 3 bases at J, with 11 bases between the two ends. CDR3 length equals 13 residues. The V gene's germline CDR1 is SGHTA and CDR2 FQGNSA. The CDR3 coding sequence is TGTGCCAGCAGTGATTGGGCATACTATGGCTACACCTTC. It yields the protein CASSDWAYYGYTF.

The chain is built from TRBV11-2 and TRBJ2-7; 7 bases are shared with TRBD1. V shed 5 bases, J shed 0 bases, and the junction held 10 bases outside the gene matches. The CDR3 consists of 16 residues. From germline, CDR1 is SGHAT and CDR2 FQNNGV. In nucleotides, the CDR3 is TGTGCCAGCAGCGCAGTCAAGGGGGCCGACTCCTACGAGCAGTACTTC. Translation: CASSAVKGADSYEQYF.